This entry concerns a single T cell receptor beta chain. A clone one base away is much larger, so this may be a read error. TCRdb redid the calling of the multiplex PCR reads with MiXCR, one entry per CDR3 protein. The sample yields roughly 110,000 distinct CDR3 sequences, 30% seen once. This record belongs to a study of breast tumors, draining lymph nodes, adjacent tissues. Samples came from axillary lymph nodes draining the breast cancer. The receptor's source is a female donor with breast cancer. Some clones in this sample may be carry-over from other donors' samples. Sequenced input: axillary lymph node tissue.

In nucleotides, the CDR3 is TGTGCCAGCAGCGGGACACTCGCTGAGCAGTTCTTC. Amino acid sequence: CASSGTLAEQFF. V is TRBV5-4 and J is TRBJ2-1; maybe TRBD1 (6 bases). There are 12 residues in the CDR3. Trimming pared 4 bases from V and 9 bases from J, leaving 11 bases between. Germline loops: CDR1 SGHNT, CDR2 YYREEE (reference sequence).